These 19 T cell receptor beta chains were sequenced from one sample in a study of CD8+ T cells in alopecia areata. Sequencing templates came from extracted RNA that was reverse transcribed into cDNA. Clones were read by immunoSEQ multiplex PCR, and TCRdb kept only the in-frame ones, dropping some. The table records 160,000 or so clones, just over 65% of them present only once. Sequencing used CD8+ T cells sorted from blood, obtained at week 0. Every receptor here comes from a human donor with alopecia areata.

The rearrangement links TRBV19 to TRBJ1-2; no definite D call. Per germline, CDR1 LNHDA and CDR2 SQIVND (reference sequence). This CDR3 comprises 14 residues. V lost 5 bases, J lost 3 bases, and 13 bases lay in between. The CDR3, as DNA: TGTGCCAGTAGTCCCACTCTCGGGTACTATGGCTACACCTTC. The encoded protein is CASSPTLGYYGYTF. The full variable domain, with the rest looked up from reference TRBV19 and TRBJ1-2, is DGGITQSPKYLFRKEGQNVTLSCEQNLNHDAMYWYRQDPGQGLRLIYYSQIVNDFQKGDIAEGYSVSREKKESFPLTVTSAQKNPTAFYLCASSPTLGYYGYTFGSGTRLTVV.

This chain connects TRBV13 to TRBJ2-7, with D unresolved. This CDR3 region has 12 residues. The ends were cut back, 1 base at V and 3 bases at J, with 4 bases in the middle. Germline lookup yields CDR1 PRHDT and CDR2 FYEKMQ (reference sequence). The DNA of the CDR3 is TGTGCCAGCAGCTTAGTCAGCTACGAGCAGTACTTC. This gives the protein CASSLVSYEQYF. Supplemented by reference TRBV13 and TRBJ2-7, the full variable domain reads AAGVIQSPRHLIKEKRETATLKCYPIPRHDTVYWYQQGPGQDPQFLISFYEKMQSDKGSIPDRFSAQQFSDYHSELNMSSLELGDSALYFCASSLVSYEQYFGPGTRLTVT.

The CDR3, as DNA: TGTGCCAGCCCGCCGTGGACAGGGAGCTCCTACAATGAGCAGTTCTTC. This sequence encodes CASPPWTGSSYNEQFF. V gene TRBV2 combines with J gene TRBJ2-1; 8 bases map to TRBD1. The V segment lost 8 bases and the J segment 0 bases; nucleotides outside the gene matches: 9. Germline CDR1 and CDR2: SNHLY and FYNNEI. The CDR3 is made up of 16 amino acids.

This clone was seen a few times. This chain uses TRBV12-1 with TRBJ1-1. TRBV12-1 is a pseudogene. The CDR3 runs to 13 residues. The CDR3 reads CASSFGAATEAFF. The CDR3 nucleotides read TGTGCCAGCAGCTTTGGAGCCGCCACTGAAGCTTTCTTT.

A note on this clone: Within the sample, other DNA sequences also encode this same CDR3. In DNA form, the CDR3 reads TGTGCCAGCAGCCAATCGCCCTACGAGCAGTACTTC. This codes for CASSQSPYEQYF. The gene calls are TRBV14 and TRBJ2-7; D remains ambiguous. This CDR3 is built from 12 residues. CDR1 SGHDN and CDR2 FVKESK come from the germline V gene. The germline V and J ends were trimmed by 2 bases and 2 bases, with 4 bases remaining between them. Full variable domain (outside the CDR3, taken from reference TRBV14 and TRBJ2-7): EAGVTQFPSHSVIEKGQTVTLRCDPISGHDNLYWYRRVMGKEIKFLLHFVKESKQDESGMPNNRFLAERTGGTYSTLKVQPAELEDSGVYFCASSQSPYEQYFGPGTRLTVT.

The gene calls are TRBV7-9 and TRBJ1-1; no definite D call. The CDR3 runs to 11 residues. With 3 bases removed from V and 1 base from J, the gap between germline ends came to 0 bases. CDR1 SEHNR and CDR2 FQNEAQ come from the germline V gene (reference sequence). The chain's CDR3 is CASSLNTEAFF. The CDR3 DNA reads TGTGCCAGCAGCTTGAACACTGAAGCTTTCTTT.

The CDR3 loop is CASSLVVTAKETQYF. In DNA, the CDR3 is TGTGCCAGCAGCTTAGTTGTGACAGCCAAAGAGACCCAGTACTTC. J is TRBJ2-5 and V is TRBV7-9; D might be TRBD1 (5 bases). The CDR3 extends over 15 amino acids. Germline assignment: CDR1 SEHNR and CDR2 FQNEAQ (reference sequence). V lost 1 base and J 3 bases, leaving 12 bases between the germline ends.

The V and J genes are TRBV29-1 and TRBJ2-7; 9 positions match TRBD1. This CDR3 is 12 amino acids long. Trimming took 4 bases from V and 5 from J; bases not matched to a gene: 3. Germline CDR1 is SQVTM and CDR2 is ANQGSEA. CDR3 in amino acids: CSVGGQGDEQYF. The CDR3, as DNA: TGCAGCGTTGGGGGACAGGGCGACGAGCAGTACTTC.

V gene TRBV29-1 combines with J gene TRBJ2-1; 8 bases map to TRBD1. J was trimmed by 7 bases and V by 6 bases; bases with no gene match: 11. Germline lookup yields CDR1 SQVTM and CDR2 ANQGSEA. This CDR3 is built from 14 residues. The CDR3 protein is CSVDGQGDGNEQFF. The CDR3 nucleotides are TGCAGCGTAGACGGACAGGGCGATGGGAATGAGCAGTTCTTC.

The chain employs TRBV18 and TRBJ2-7; 8 bases match TRBD1. This CDR3 is 15 amino acids long. V shed 4 bases, J shed 5 bases, and the junction held 10 bases outside the gene matches. From germline, CDR1 is KGHSH and CDR2 LQKENI. As DNA, the CDR3 is TGTGCCAGCTCACAGGACGGGACAGGAGGCCACGAGCAGTACTTC. Its translation: CASSQDGTGGHEQYF.

This clone has just a few counts. The chain has TRBV5-1 and TRBJ2-1; 13 bases fit TRBD2. CDR1 is SGHRS, CDR2 YFSETQ, per germline. This CDR3 spans 17 amino acids. With V trimmed by 4 bases and J by 8 bases, 12 bases remained unmatched. In nucleotides, the CDR3 is TGCGCCAGCAGCCCCGGGACTAGCGGGGCTGTGCCCGATGAGCAGTTCTTC. Translated: CASSPGTSGAVPDEQFF.

In its sample, this clone was seen a few times. The V call is TRBV2, the J call TRBJ1-5, with TRBD1 matching 7 bases. The CDR3 runs to 17 residues. The V segment lost 5 bases and the J segment 0 bases; nucleotides outside the gene matches: 10. The germline gives CDR1 SNHLY, CDR2 FYNNEI. CDR3 coding DNA: TGTGCCAGCAGTTGGGACAGCCAAGAAAATAGCAATCAGCCCCAGCATTTT. It is translated as CASSWDSQENSNQPQHF.

This chain connects TRBV28 to TRBJ2-1, with no clear D. The CDR3 extends over 13 amino acids. The V end lost 3 bases, the J end lost 3 bases, and 6 bases lay between the germline ends. Germline CDR1 is MDHEN and CDR2 is SYDVKM. The CDR3 is CASSFAGYNEQFF. CDR3 nucleotide sequence: TGTGCCAGCAGTTTTGCCGGCTACAATGAGCAGTTCTTC.

The chain recombines TRBV4-1 with TRBJ2-2; TRBD1 matches 7 bases. Trimming cost V 1 base and J 5 bases; bases outside gene matches: 4. The CDR3 runs to 15 residues. Germline assignment: CDR1 MGHRA and CDR2 YSYEKL. This chain's CDR3 is CASSQVAGGTGELFF. CDR3 coding DNA: TGCGCCAGCAGCCAAGTGGCAGGGGGAACCGGGGAGCTGTTTTTT.

This clone was recorded only once. This chain connects TRBV23-1 to TRBJ1-3; D not certain. TRBV23-1 belongs to the ORF category, with a function that is uncertain. This CDR3 comprises 14 residues. V was pared by 4 bases and J by 0 bases, with 7 bases between. DNA of the CDR3: TGCGCCAGCAGTCGGGGAGGCTCTGGAAACACCATATATTTT. Its protein is CASSRGGSGNTIYF.

The rearrangement joins TRBV29-1 to TRBJ2-5, with TRBD2 matching 9 bases. The CDR3 has 16 amino acids. The junction had 11 bases not matched to a gene; V was cut back by 4 bases and J by 2 bases. From germline, CDR1 is SQVTM and CDR2 ANQGSEA. CDR3 nucleotides: TGCAGCGTTGTATTAGCGGGGGACCCAACGCAAGAGACCCAGTACTTC. Its protein product is CSVVLAGDPTQETQYF.

This clone was counted only a few times. The chain couples TRBV5-1 to TRBJ2-7, with 8 bases fitting TRBD1. The V gene end was trimmed by 5 bases and the J gene end by 3 bases; junction bases not matched to a gene: 7. CDR3 length: 14 residues. The V gene's germline CDR1 is SGHRS and CDR2 YFSETQ. The CDR3 loop is CASSIRGQGYEQYF. The CDR3, as DNA: TGCGCCAGCAGTATTCGCGGACAGGGCTACGAGCAGTACTTC.

The rearrangement links TRBV6-5 to TRBJ2-7; no reliable D call. Germline V lookup: CDR1 MNHEY, CDR2 SVGAGI. V gave up 6 bases and J gave up 1 base, with 7 bases separating them. The CDR3 spans 12 residues. The CDR3 region has the DNA TGTGCCAGCAGGGCTAGTTCCTACGAGCAGTACTTC. Translation gives CASRASSYEQYF.

V usage is TRBV27 and J usage is TRBJ1-5; D is unclear. Germline values: CDR1 MNHEY, CDR2 SMNVEV (reference sequence). The CDR3 runs to 17 residues. Trimming shortened V by 8 bases and J by 0 bases, and 20 bases separated the two germline ends. The CDR3 loop reads CASWSLTDLLSNQPQHF. The CDR3 nucleotides read TGTGCCAGCTGGTCTCTAACGGATCTACTTAGCAATCAGCCCCAGCATTTT.